This entry concerns a single TCR beta chain. The sample belongs to a study of T cells in Graves' hyperthyroidism and ophthalmopathy. CDR1 and CDR2 (germline): GTSNPN, SVGIG (reference sequence). V lost 3 bases, J lost 0 bases, and 15 bases lay in between. The CDR3 runs to 15 residues. Using RNA transcripts as the source, TCR beta CDR3 regions were amplified. A first-round RT-PCR of the TCR CDR3 used the HTBI primer set. Via MiXCR, TCRdb re-called the multiplex PCR reads, giving one row per CDR3 protein. The profile shows 650,000 to 700,000 distinct CDR3 sequences, 17% of them singletons. This TCR came from a man aged 45-65 years with Graves' hyperthyroidism. The rearrangement links TRBV30 to TRBJ2-7; D may be TRBD2 (6 bases). Sequenced input: blood. The CDR3 sequence: CAWSEIADLSYEQYF. The CDR3 DNA is TGTGCCTGGAGCGAAATAGCGGACCTCTCCTACGAGCAGTACTTC.